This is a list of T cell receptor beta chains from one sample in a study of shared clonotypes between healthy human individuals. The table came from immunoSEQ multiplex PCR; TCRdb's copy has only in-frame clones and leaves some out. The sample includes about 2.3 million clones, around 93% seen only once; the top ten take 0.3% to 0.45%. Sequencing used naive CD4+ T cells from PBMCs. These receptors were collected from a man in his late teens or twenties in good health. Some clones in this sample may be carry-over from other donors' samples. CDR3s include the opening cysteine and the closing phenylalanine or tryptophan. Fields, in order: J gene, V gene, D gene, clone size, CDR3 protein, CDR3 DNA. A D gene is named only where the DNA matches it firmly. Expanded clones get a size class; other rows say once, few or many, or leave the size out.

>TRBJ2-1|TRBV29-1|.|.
CSVEGEKYNEQFF
TGCAGCGTTGAAGGGGAAAAGTACAATGAGCAGTTCTTC
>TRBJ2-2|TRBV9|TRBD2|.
CASSEYSGMNTGELFF
TGTGCCAGCAGCGAATATAGCGGGATGAACACCGGGGAGCTGTTTTTT
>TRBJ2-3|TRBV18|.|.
CASSPPGGAGTDTQYF
TGTGCCAGCTCACCTCCCGGCGGGGCGGGCACAGATACGCAGTATTTT
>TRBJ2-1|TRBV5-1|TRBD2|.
CASSLLAGGTVNEQFF
TGCGCCAGCAGCTTGCTAGCGGGAGGGACAGTTAATGAGCAGTTCTTC
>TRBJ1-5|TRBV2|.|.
CASSAGGGNQPQHF
TGTGCCAGCAGTGCTGGGGGAGGCAATCAGCCCCAGCATTTT
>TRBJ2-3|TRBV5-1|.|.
CASSLEGHTDTQYF
TGCGCCAGCAGCTTGGAGGGCCATACAGATACGCAGTATTTT
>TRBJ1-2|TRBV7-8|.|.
CASSDRTGFGYTF
TGTGCCAGCAGCGACAGAACAGGGTTTGGCTACACCTTC
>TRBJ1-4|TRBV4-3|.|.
CASSQATATNEKLFF
TGCGCCAGCAGCCAAGCGACAGCAACTAATGAAAAACTGTTTTTT
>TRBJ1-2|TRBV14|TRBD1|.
CASSRTGDDGYTF
TGTGCCAGCAGCCGAACAGGGGACGATGGCTACACCTTC
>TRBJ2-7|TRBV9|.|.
CASSVASTSSYEQYF
TGTGCCAGCAGCGTAGCGTCGACAAGCTCCTACGAGCAGTACTTC
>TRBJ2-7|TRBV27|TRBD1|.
CASSYPILRTGGSYEQYF
TGTGCCAGCAGCTACCCTATCTTGAGGACAGGGGGCTCCTACGAGCAGTACTTC
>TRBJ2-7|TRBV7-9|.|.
CASSFFVTPYEQYF
TGTGCCAGCAGCTTTTTTGTTACGCCCTACGAGCAGTACTTC
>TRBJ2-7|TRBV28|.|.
CASSFQAGEILSYEQYF
TGTGCCAGCAGTTTCCAAGCAGGGGAAATTCTATCCTACGAGCAGTACTTC
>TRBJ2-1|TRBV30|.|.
CAWSLEGEQFF
TGTGCCTGGAGCCTAGAAGGGGAGCAGTTCTTC
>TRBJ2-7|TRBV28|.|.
CASSPYDMRAYEQYF
TGTGCCAGCAGTCCATATGACATGCGGGCCTACGAGCAGTACTTC
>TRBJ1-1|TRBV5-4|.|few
CASSIQTLNTEAFF
TGTGCCAGCAGCATCCAAACCTTGAACACTGAAGCTTTCTTT
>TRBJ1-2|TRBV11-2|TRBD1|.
CASSLGRDRRYYGYTF
TGTGCCAGCAGCTTAGGCCGGGACAGGCGATACTATGGCTACACCTTC
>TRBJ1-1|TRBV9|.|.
CASSVNGQNTEAFF
TGTGCCAGCAGCGTAAATGGACAGAACACTGAAGCTTTCTTT
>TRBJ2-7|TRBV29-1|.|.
CSVGGRVAYEQYF
TGCAGCGTTGGGGGACGGGTAGCCTACGAGCAGTACTTC
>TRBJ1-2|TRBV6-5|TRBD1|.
CASRLGPGGYGYTF
TGTGCCAGTAGGTTAGGGCCAGGGGGTTACGGCTACACCTTC
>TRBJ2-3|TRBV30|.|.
CAWSVPGSDTQYF
TGTGCCTGGAGTGTACCAGGGTCGGATACGCAGTATTTT
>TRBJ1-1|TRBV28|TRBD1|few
CASSIGGDTEAFF
TGTGCCAGCAGTATAGGGGGCGACACTGAAGCTTTCTTT
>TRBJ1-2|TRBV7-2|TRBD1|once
CASGPGGEAYGYTF
TGTGCCAGCGGACCAGGGGGCGAGGCCTATGGCTACACCTTC